This T cell receptor beta chain was sequenced for a study of cytomegalovirus exposure and HLA in healthy donors. This table comes from immunoSEQ multiplex PCR, and its TCRdb copy is limited to in-frame clones, with some not included. This sample has around 350,000 clones; 86% occur once, and the top ten carry 0.65% to 0.95%. Germline CDR1 MNHEY, CDR2 SVGAGI. With 5 bases clipped from V and 7 bases from J, the junction kept 11 bases outside the gene matches. The CDR3 totals 15 residues. General study results and limits: It was reported that the classifier diagnosed cytomegalovirus status with high specificity and sensitivity in both the original and validation cohorts. Roughly 170 TCR beta chains were listed as cytomegalovirus-associated.

In its sample, this clone was seen a few times. Its matching antigen is unknown. Material for sequencing was PBMCs. The chain is built from TRBV6-5 and TRBJ1-2, with 9 bases lining up with TRBD1. The TCR originated in a woman under 30 in good health and CMV-seronegative. The CDR3 DNA reads TGTGCCAGCAGTCGGGATCCCCGGGACAGGGTTGGCTACACCTTC. Its protein product is CASSRDPRDRVGYTF.